This T cell receptor beta chain derives from a study of T-cell memory formation after mild COVID-19. Overall study findings and caveats: Pre-infection memory harbored some responding clones, suggesting cross-reactive memory joined. Day 15 to 85 contractors were CD4/CD8 balanced; later expanders leaned CD4+.

About this clonotype: Its specificity is not known.

The V end lost 6 bases, the J end lost 6 bases, and 12 bases lay between the germline ends. This CDR3 contains 14 residues. A 5'RACE reaction primed in the constant segment made cDNA libraries of TCR alpha and TCR beta, and these carried sample barcodes and UMIs. From the 5' RACE reads, TCRdb called clonotypes with MiXCR, one entry per CDR3 protein. The sample shows 300,000 to 400,000 distinct CDR3 sequences, approximately 15% of them seen only once. Sample: PBMCs or a T cell subset sorted from them (not recorded which). This receptor was taken from a man between 18 and 29 years old who had mild COVID-19 (a few samples of this study predate the infection). Cell type and time point are not known. The rearrangement links TRBV12-3 or TRBV12-4 to TRBJ1-6; D might be TRBD1 (5 bases). The CDR3 bases are TGTGCCAGCAGCCCGACAGCCACTAATTCACCCCTCCACTTT. Its translation is CASSPTATNSPLHF.